These 24 T cell receptor beta chains share one sample of origin, sequenced in a study of T-cell memory formation after mild COVID-19. MiXCR was run by TCRdb on the 5' RACE reads, yielding one entry per CDR3 protein. The data contain roughly 610,000 distinct CDR3 sequences, roughly 17% of them singletons. Sample: PBMCs or a T cell subset sorted from them (not recorded which). Source of these receptors: an adult woman who had mild COVID-19 (a few samples of this study predate the infection). Cell type and time point are not known.

The sample holds a few counts of this clonotype. The V and J genes are TRBV6-2 or TRBV6-3 and TRBJ2-3; 7 bases line up with TRBD2. CDR3 length: 16 residues. V gave up 2 bases and J gave up 0 bases; unmatched junction bases: 5. CDR1 MNHEY and CDR2 SVGEGT come from the germline V gene. Here the CDR3 reads CASSYGAGASTDTQYF. The CDR3 DNA sequence: TGTGCCAGCAGTTACGGGGCGGGAGCCAGCACAGATACGCAGTATTTT.

This clonotype has just a few counts. The rearrangement links TRBV18 to TRBJ2-1; D perhaps matches TRBD2 (5 bases). The CDR3 totals 14 residues. V lost 6 bases, J lost 9 bases, and 18 bases lay in between. The germline CDR1 and CDR2 sequences are KGHSH and LQKENI. CDR3 nucleotides: TGTGCCAGCTCCCCAGTTGCGGGTGTTGGTGAGCAGTTCTTC. This gives the protein CASSPVAGVGEQFF.

This clonotype was recorded a few times. The genes are TRBV10-3 and TRBJ2-4; no firm D call. The V gene lost 5 bases and the J gene lost 9 bases, with 14 bases spanning the gap. Germline V gives CDR1 ENHRY, CDR2 SYGVKD. CDR3 size: 13 residues. The DNA for the CDR3 is TGTGCCATCAGTACCCAGAGCTCAAGCATTCAGTACTTC. Protein: CAISTQSSSIQYF.

This chain links TRBV6-5 with TRBJ2-7; D uncertain. Germline V lookup: CDR1 MNHEY, CDR2 SVGAGI. Trimming removed 4 bases from V and 5 bases from J, with 15 bases in between. The CDR3 has 14 residues. This CDR3 is CASSSPGQTDEQYF. CDR3 bases: TGTGCCAGCAGTTCCCCGGGCCAAACGGACGAGCAGTACTTC.

With regard to this clonotype: One end of the junction fails to match germline, which may point to a read error. This CDR3 is CASTLGGHHRYGYTF. The CDR3 nucleotides read TGTGCCAGCACCTTAGGCGGACATCATCGCTATGGCTACACCTTC. V is TRBV13 and J is TRBJ1-2; D may be TRBD1 (5 bases). Looked up from germline, CDR1 is PRHDT and CDR2 is FYEKMQ (reference sequence). This CDR3 region has 15 residues.

This rearrangement joins TRBV7-9 to TRBJ1-1, with a possible D match to TRBD1 (6 bases). V lost 5 bases and J lost 3, with 16 bases in between. The CDR3 has 15 amino acids. Looked up from germline, CDR1 is SEHNR and CDR2 is FQNEAQ (reference sequence). This chain's CDR3 is CASSPPGQPHTEAFF. CDR3 DNA sequence: TGTGCCAGCAGCCCTCCGGGACAACCTCACACTGAAGCTTTCTTT.

This clonotype was observed a few times. V and J are TRBV6-1 and TRBJ2-3; TRBD2 is a possible D gene (6 bases). This CDR3 is 16 amino acids long. Trimming left V 0 bases short and J 2 bases short, with 12 bases between. Per the germline V gene, CDR1 is MNHNS and CDR2 is SASEGT. The CDR3 nucleotides read TGTGCCAGCAGTGAAGCTAGCGGTAGGAACACAGATACGCAGTATTTT. Its protein product is CASSEASGRNTDTQYF.

The sample holds a few counts of this clonotype. The chain carries TRBV9 and TRBJ2-7; D may correspond to TRBD1 or TRBD2 (5 bases each). Germline lookup yields CDR1 SGDLS and CDR2 YYNGEE. The CDR3 has 16 amino acids. Trimming removed 0 bases at V and 2 bases at J, with 15 bases between. CDR3 nucleotide sequence: TGTGCCAGCAGCGTAGATGAGGGGCTGGGGACCTACGAGCAGTACTTC. It yields the protein CASSVDEGLGTYEQYF.

J is TRBJ2-7 and V is TRBV9, with D possibly being TRBD1 (6 bases). Trimming took off 2 bases at V and 2 bases at J, with 14 bases between the two ends. The CDR3 loop spans 15 amino acids. Germline loops: CDR1 SGDLS, CDR2 YYNGEE. The CDR3 is CASSVSGALTYEQYF. The CDR3 DNA reads TGTGCCAGCAGCGTCTCAGGGGCCCTTACCTACGAGCAGTACTTC.

The chain couples TRBV29-1 to TRBJ2-7; no definite D call. The CDR3 sequence is 12 residues long. Trimming cost V 7 bases and J 2 bases, with 12 bases left between them. The germline V gene encodes CDR1 SQVTM and CDR2 ANQGSEA. The CDR3 protein is CSATFSPYEQYF. CDR3 nucleotide sequence: TGCAGCGCGACATTCTCGCCCTACGAGCAGTACTTC.

This chain links TRBV5-1 with TRBJ2-3, with TRBD1 as a possible D gene (6 bases). In germline, CDR1 is SGHRS, CDR2 YFSETQ. The CDR3 extends over 16 amino acids. V lost 4 bases, J lost 3 bases, and 18 bases lay in between. The CDR3 nucleotides read TGCGCCAGCAGCCAGCCCCAGGGAAGGGGGACAGATACGCAGTATTTT. Protein: CASSQPQGRGTDTQYF.

At least ten counts were recorded for this clonotype. The V and J genes are TRBV28 and TRBJ1-5; no clear D. Germline CDR1 reads MDHEN; CDR2 reads SYDVKM. The CDR3 is 13 residues long. The V end was cut by 8 bases, the J end by 0 bases, with 8 bases between. CDR3: CASEADSNQPQHF. DNA for the CDR3: TGTGCCAGCGAAGCCGATAGCAATCAGCCCCAGCATTTT. Drawing the rest from reference TRBV28 and TRBJ1-5, the complete variable domain is DVKVTQSSRYLVKRTGEKVFLECVQDMDHENMFWYRQDPGLGLRLIYFSYDVKMKEKGDIPEGYSVSREKKERFSLILESASTNQTSMYLCASEADSNQPQHFGDGTRLSIL.

This clonotype was observed a handful of times. The chain couples TRBV20-1 to TRBJ2-7, with D possibly being TRBD2 (5 bases). Looked up from germline, CDR1 is DFQATT and CDR2 is SNEGSKA (reference sequence). The CDR3 has 13 amino acids. The V end lost 4 bases, the J end lost 6 bases, and 16 bases lay between the germline ends. The CDR3 bases are TGCAGTGCTAATAGCGACCGGTTCTCCGAGCAGTACTTC. The encoded protein is CSANSDRFSEQYF.

V gene TRBV27 combines with J gene TRBJ2-7; D is undetermined. The CDR3 is 14 amino acids. Trimming removed 0 bases from V and 3 bases from J, with 9 bases in between. Germline lookup yields CDR1 MNHEY and CDR2 SMNVEV (reference sequence). The chain's CDR3 is CASSLSGLYYEQYF. CDR3 in DNA: TGTGCCAGCAGTTTATCAGGGTTGTACTACGAGCAGTACTTC.

This clonotype was seen more than once but under ten times. This chain joins TRBV20-1 and TRBJ2-7; possible D gene TRBD2, 6 bases. The CDR3 has 14 amino acids. Germline V gives CDR1 DFQATT, CDR2 SNEGSKA (reference sequence). Trimming removed 5 bases at V and 3 bases at J, with 17 bases between. CDR3 sequence (DNA): TGCAGTGCTTGGGCGGGGCGGAGCAACTACGAGCAGTACTTC. Its protein product is CSAWAGRSNYEQYF.

This clonotype was seen only a few times. V gene TRBV7-2 combines with J gene TRBJ2-4; D gene uncertain. The germline V gene has CDR1 SGHTA and CDR2 FQGNSA. The V end lost 1 base, the J end lost 10 bases, and 17 bases lay between the germline ends. The CDR3 consists of 15 residues. The CDR3 sequence is CASSLELTTVGIQYF. The DNA for the CDR3 is TGTGCCAGCAGCTTAGAACTAACTACCGTGGGAATTCAGTACTTC.

This clonotype was counted a few times. The chain carries TRBV20-1 and TRBJ1-5, with D tentatively TRBD1 (6 bases). Trimming pared 1 base from V and 3 bases from J, leaving 13 bases between. The CDR3 is 15 residues long. CDR1 and CDR2 from the germline V gene are DFQATT and SNEGSKA (reference sequence). The CDR3 DNA is TGCAGTGCTAGAGTAGCGGGGGCAGTCAATCAGCCCCAGCATTTT. As protein: CSARVAGAVNQPQHF.

This clonotype was seen more than once but under ten times. V gene TRBV5-5 combines with J gene TRBJ1-4; D is perhaps TRBD1 (6 bases). Trimming took 4 bases from V and 6 from J, leaving 13 bases between them. Per germline, CDR1 SGHKS and CDR2 YYEKEE (reference sequence). The CDR3 has 14 residues. Written as DNA, the CDR3 is TGTGCCAGCAGCCACACAGGGCGGCATGAAAAACTGTTTTTT. Its translation: CASSHTGRHEKLFF.

This clonotype was counted only a few times. The chain joins TRBV2 to TRBJ1-6; 9 bases are shared with TRBD1. This CDR3 comprises 15 residues. Germline-derived CDR1 and CDR2 are SNHLY and FYNNEI. After removal of 8 bases from V and 6 bases from J, the junction contained 8 bases not matched to a gene. The CDR3 DNA reads TGTGCCAGCCGAGATGGGACAGGGATTAATTCACCCCTCCACTTT. Encoded protein: CASRDGTGINSPLHF.

This clonotype has more than one count but fewer than ten. This sequence joins TRBV7-2 and TRBJ2-2, with 7 positions matching TRBD1. The germline gives CDR1 SGHTA, CDR2 FQGNSA. With 1 base clipped from V and 4 bases from J, the junction kept 12 bases outside the gene matches. The CDR3 has 18 amino acids. This CDR3 is CASSLEQGMGSGTGELFF. The CDR3 nucleotides read TGTGCCAGCAGCTTAGAACAGGGGATGGGATCGGGCACCGGGGAGCTGTTTTTT.

This clonotype was seen only a few times. J is TRBJ2-1 and V is TRBV7-9; D not resolved. V dropped 1 base and J dropped 3 bases, with 7 bases sitting between them. This CDR3 has 14 residues. Germline assignment: CDR1 SEHNR and CDR2 FQNEAQ (reference sequence). Written as DNA, the CDR3 is TGTGCCAGCAGCTTAGGTCGCCTCTACAATGAGCAGTTCTTC. It yields the protein CASSLGRLYNEQFF.

This clonotype came up a few times. V usage is TRBV12-3 or TRBV12-4 and J usage is TRBJ2-7; D is perhaps TRBD2 (5 bases). Trimming took 3 bases from V and 3 from J, leaving 12 bases between them. CDR3 length: 14 residues. CDR3: CASSLGERSYEQYF. CDR3 in DNA: TGTGCCAGCAGTTTGGGAGAGCGCAGCTACGAGCAGTACTTC.

The sample holds a few counts of this clonotype. The rearrangement links TRBV7-9 to TRBJ1-1, with 10 bases fitting TRBD1. The CDR3 runs 16 residues. V lost 3 bases, J lost 7 bases, and 11 bases stayed unmatched. Germline values: CDR1 SEHNR, CDR2 FQNEAQ (reference sequence). The CDR3 DNA is TGTGCCAGCAGCTTGATGGCCACCCGGGACAGGGGTGAAGCTTTCTTT. Residues: CASSLMATRDRGEAFF.

This clonotype was counted a few times. V gene TRBV7-9 combines with J gene TRBJ1-4; a possible D gene is TRBD1 (6 bases). The ends were cut back, 7 bases at V and 3 bases at J, with 18 bases in the middle. Germline CDR1 SEHNR, CDR2 FQNEAQ (reference sequence). This CDR3 has 16 residues. The CDR3 sequence is CASNMGGVTPNEKLFF. CDR3 sequence (DNA): TGTGCCAGCAATATGGGGGGCGTAACACCTAATGAAAAACTGTTTTTT.